This entry lists 3 T cell receptor beta chains sequenced from one sample in a study of human T cells and chemical hapten exposure. TCRdb re-derived calls from the RACE reads in MiXCR, one entry per CDR3 protein. The repertoire has 60,000 to 80,000 distinct CDR3 sequences, 6.5% to 8.5% of them found once; the top ten carry roughly 1.7%. The time point: pre-sensitization, week 0. This sample's treatment: therapeutic diphenylcyclopropenone sensitization with weekly scalp DPC. The material was whole blood, obtained in connection with sensitization to the hapten diphenylcyclopropenone (DPC). Every receptor here comes from a woman aged 30 to 39 with alopecia areata. Some clones in this sample may be carry-over from other donors' samples.

This clonotype was recorded many times. This sequence joins TRBV29-1 and TRBJ2-3, with D possibly being TRBD2 (6 bases). The CDR3 is 15 residues long. Looked up from germline, CDR1 is SQVTM and CDR2 is ANQGSEA. V was clipped by 4 bases and J by 5 bases, with 19 bases between them. The CDR3 nucleotides are TGCAGCGTTGCCCCCCGGCGGGGACGGGGAGATACGCAGTATTTT. This gives the protein CSVAPRRGRGDTQYF.

This clonotype was observed at least ten times. At one boundary the junction diverges from the germline segment, which might be a read error. CDR3 sequence reads: CASSPGTSVYNEQFF. The DNA of the CDR3 is TGTGCCAGCAGCCCCGGGACTAGCGTCTACAATGAGCAGTTCTTC. V is TRBV5-1 and J is TRBJ2-1; 10 positions match TRBD2. The CDR3 covers 15 residues. Looked up from germline, CDR1 is SGHRS and CDR2 is YFSETQ.

This clonotype was seen repeatedly, ten times or more. The chain carries TRBV30 and TRBJ1-2; the D is unclear. This CDR3 has 13 amino acids. V lost 0 bases and J lost 4, with 9 bases in between. The germline V gene has CDR1 GTSNPN and CDR2 SVGIG (reference sequence). The CDR3 spells CAWSVQITYGYTF. The CDR3, as DNA: TGTGCCTGGAGTGTACAAATAACCTATGGCTACACCTTC.